The 32 T cell receptor beta chains below come from one sample, sequenced in a study of spatial heterogeneity in lung cancer. TCRdb redid the calling of the 5' RACE reads with MiXCR, one entry per CDR3 protein. The table has under 15,000 distinct CDR3 sequences, approximately 4.8% seen once. Time point denoted: sample taken at primary tumor resection. Researchers sequenced whole RNA taken from tumor, nontumor lung or frozen PBMC without sorting. Material: lung tumor tissue, obtained at surgery. Source of these receptors: a human donor with early-stage non-small cell lung cancer.

This clonotype was observed at least ten times. This beta chain appears as a stray read in a library generated for alpha chains; its size is not informative. J is TRBJ2-3 and V is TRBV20-1; D is unresolved. The CDR3 runs 11 residues. V was shortened by 2 bases and J by 4 bases, with 4 bases between the two germline ends. The V gene's germline CDR1 is DFQATT and CDR2 SNEGSKA (reference sequence). CDR3 coding DNA: TGCAGTGCTAGATTTGCAGATACGCAGTATTTT. Its protein is CSARFADTQYF.

This clonotype is medium-sized by share. This beta chain slipped into a library made for alpha chains as a stray read, so its size is not meaningful. This chain links TRBV2 with TRBJ2-7; 8 bases map to TRBD1. The trim removed 6 bases at V and 2 bases at J, leaving 12 bases unmatched. CDR3 length: 16 residues. Germline CDR1 is SNHLY and CDR2 is FYNNEI. This chain's CDR3 is CASRGDRQGSTYEQYF. The CDR3 DNA reads as TGTGCCAGCAGGGGCGACCGACAGGGGTCGACCTACGAGCAGTACTTC.

This clonotype showed up many times. The library was prepared for alpha chains; this beta chain is a stray read, so its frequency means little. The CDR3 DNA reads as TGCGCCAGCAGCCCGTTCCCAACTAGCGGGGGGTCCACCTACGAGCAGTACTTC. Protein sequence: CASSPFPTSGGSTYEQYF. The chain employs TRBV4-1 and TRBJ2-7; 12 bases map to TRBD2. The length of the CDR3 is 18 residues. V trimming: 4 bases; J trimming: 2 bases; junction bases outside the gene matches: 12. Germline-derived CDR1 and CDR2 are MGHRA and YSYEKL.

In its sample, this clonotype was seen many times. Because the library targeted alpha chains, this beta chain is an off-target read whose size means little. The chain is built from TRBV10-3 and TRBJ2-3; the D gene is possibly TRBD2 (6 bases). The CDR3 runs 15 residues. V lost 0 bases to trimming and J lost 4 bases, with 11 bases between them. CDR1 ENHRY and CDR2 SYGVKD come from the germline V gene. CDR3 loop: CAISESGGGPDTQYF. CDR3 DNA sequence: TGTGCCATCAGTGAGTCGGGAGGTGGTCCAGATACGCAGTATTTT.

This clonotype occurred many times. A library made for alpha chains picked up this beta chain off target, so its size means little. The rearrangement uses TRBV4-2 and TRBJ2-2; D is undetermined. V shed 5 bases and J shed 1 base, with 11 bases lying between them. The CDR3 spans 15 residues. Germline CDR1 reads LGHNA; CDR2 reads YNFKEQ. CDR3 in DNA: TGTGCCAGCAGCGGCCACCTTGAGAACACCGGGGAGCTGTTTTTT. Translated, it gives CASSGHLENTGELFF.

Remarks on this clonotype: This beta chain came through as a stray read in a library set up for alpha chains, and its size says little. The chain couples TRBV3-1 to TRBJ1-2; D remains ambiguous. From germline, CDR1 is LGHDT and CDR2 YNNKEL (reference sequence). V dropped 0 bases and J dropped 7 bases, with 6 bases sitting between them. CDR3 length: 12 amino acids. The CDR3 nucleotides are TGTGCCAGCAGCCAAGATCGTTTTGGCTACACCTTC. Translation: CASSQDRFGYTF.

This clonotype occurred many times. This beta chain represents an off-target read in a library built for alpha chains; its size is of limited meaning. This chain uses TRBV28 with TRBJ1-2; D is unresolved. V lost 5 bases to trimming and J lost 1 base, with 2 bases between them. The CDR3 totals 11 residues. Germline values: CDR1 MDHEN, CDR2 SYDVKM. CDR3 coding DNA: TGTGCCAGCAGTATTAACTATGGCTACACCTTC. This codes for CASSINYGYTF.

This clonotype was observed many times. For a library built for alpha chains, this beta chain is a stray read; little rests on its size. The rearrangement links TRBV7-2 to TRBJ2-5, with D perhaps TRBD2 (5 bases). Germline lookup yields CDR1 SGHTA and CDR2 FQGNSA. The CDR3 contains 13 residues. Trimming took 1 base from V and 3 from J, leaving 6 bases between them. The CDR3 region has the DNA TGTGCCAGCAGCTTAGTTAGCGAAGAGACCCAGTACTTC. Its translation: CASSLVSEETQYF.

This clonotype was observed at least ten times. This beta chain represents an off-target read in a library built for alpha chains; its size is of limited meaning. The chain couples TRBV20-1 to TRBJ1-5; D unresolved. This CDR3 has 10 amino acids. V lost 4 bases to trimming and J lost 4 bases, with 2 bases between them. Germline V gene sequence: CDR1 DFQATT, CDR2 SNEGSKA (reference sequence). The CDR3 here is CSATNQPQHF. Written as DNA, the CDR3 is TGCAGTGCTACTAATCAGCCCCAGCATTTT.

By share of the sample, this clonotype is medium-sized (0.01 to 0.1%). A library made for alpha chains picked up this beta chain off target, so its size means little. The chain recombines TRBV6-2 or TRBV6-3 with TRBJ2-1; D gene uncertain. Germline V gives CDR1 MNHEY, CDR2 SVGEGT. This CDR3 is 15 amino acids long. Trimming left V 6 bases short and J 0 bases short, with 12 bases between. The CDR3 DNA reads as TGTGCCAGCAGCTTTGTCCATAGCTCCTACAATGAGCAGTTCTTC. This sequence encodes CASSFVHSSYNEQFF.

This clonotype has ten or more counts. This beta chain is an off-target read within a library intended for alpha chains, so its frequency means little. This sequence joins TRBV18 and TRBJ1-1; 7 bases align to TRBD1. The CDR3 is made up of 14 amino acids. Germline CDR1 KGHSH, CDR2 LQKENI. Trimming removed 3 bases from V and 1 base from J; junction bases left unmatched: 2. The CDR3 DNA reads as TGTGCCAGCTCACCGGGACAGTCGAACACTGAAGCTTTCTTT. Protein sequence: CASSPGQSNTEAFF. The variable domain in full, completed from reference TRBV18 and TRBJ1-1, reads NAGVMQNPRHLVRRRGQEARLRCSPMKGHSHVYWYRQLPEEGLKFMVYLQKENIIDESGMPKERFSAEFPKEGPSILRIQQVVRGDSAAYFCASSPGQSNTEAFFGQGTRLTVV.

This clonotype was found many times. This beta chain is a stray read from a library made for alpha chains; its abundance is not meaningful. The rearrangement joins TRBV24-1 to TRBJ2-6, with D possibly TRBD2 on 6 matching bases. Germline values: CDR1 KGHDR, CDR2 SFDVKD. This CDR3 spans 18 amino acids. V shed 5 bases and J shed 2 bases, with 18 bases lying between them. CDR3 in amino acids: CATSAPWGVSTGANVLTF. DNA for the CDR3: TGTGCCACCAGTGCCCCGTGGGGGGTCTCAACTGGGGCCAACGTCCTGACTTTC.

By share of the sample, this clonotype is medium-sized. Being off target in a library aimed at alpha chains, this beta chain has a size of little meaning. This chain connects TRBV13 to TRBJ2-5, with unresolved D. The V and J ends lost 5 bases and 4 bases respectively, with 8 bases between them. Germline lookup yields CDR1 PRHDT and CDR2 FYEKMQ (reference sequence). This CDR3 comprises 12 residues. The CDR3 here is CASSKYRETQYF. The CDR3 DNA sequence: TGTGCCAGCAGCAAGTATAGAGAGACCCAGTACTTC.

This clonotype was counted once. For a library built for alpha chains, this beta chain is a stray read; little rests on its size. The chain links TRBV7-9 to TRBJ2-5; D uncertain. Trimming took 5 bases from V and 0 from J, leaving 4 bases between them. Germline V CDR1 and CDR2: SEHNR, FQNEAQ (reference sequence). This CDR3 contains 12 residues. The CDR3 protein is CASSPDQETQYF. DNA of the CDR3: TGTGCCAGCAGCCCCGACCAAGAGACCCAGTACTTC.

By sample share, this clonotype is medium-sized (0.01 to 0.1%). As an off-target read in a library built for alpha chains, this beta chain has a frequency of little significance. The V call is TRBV29-1, the J call TRBJ2-7; 7 bases line up with TRBD1. Germline CDR1 reads SQVTM; CDR2 reads ANQGSEA. The J segment lost 5 bases and the V segment lost 7 bases, leaving 8 bases of the junction unmatched. The CDR3 consists of 12 residues. For the CDR3, the DNA is TGCAGCGCCACCAGGGGGAGCGACGAGCAGTACTTC. Its translation is CSATRGSDEQYF.

In its sample, this clonotype was seen many times. This beta chain slipped into a library made for alpha chains as a stray read, so its size is not meaningful. The V gene is TRBV20-1, the J gene TRBJ2-7, with 7 bases fitting TRBD1. J gave up 7 bases and V 0 bases, and 9 bases lay outside the gene matches. The CDR3 contains 14 residues. Per germline, CDR1 DFQATT and CDR2 SNEGSKA (reference sequence). The CDR3 protein is CSARESTGLVEQYF. The CDR3 DNA is TGCAGTGCTAGAGAGTCGACAGGGTTAGTGGAGCAGTACTTC.

This clonotype was seen ten or more times. This beta chain came through as a stray read in a library set up for alpha chains, and its size says little. The V and J genes are TRBV6-2 or TRBV6-3 and TRBJ1-2; no clear D gene. The germline V and J ends were trimmed by 4 bases and 5 bases, with 14 bases remaining between them. CDR1 and CDR2 from the germline V gene are MNHEY and SVGEGT. This CDR3 region has 14 residues. The CDR3 DNA follows: TGTGCCAGCAGTTCCTACAGCTCCGTATATGGCTACACCTTC. Translated: CASSSYSSVYGYTF.

This clonotype is medium-sized. The library was built for alpha chains, so this beta chain is an off-target read and its size means little. This sequence joins TRBV7-9 and TRBJ1-6, with 11 bases fitting TRBD1. Germline CDR1 and CDR2: SEHNR and FQNEAQ (reference sequence). V lost 5 bases and J lost 6; bases outside the gene matches: 6. The CDR3 sequence is 16 residues long. CDR3 sequence reads: CASSVTGTGGNSPLHF. The CDR3 DNA reads as TGTGCCAGCAGCGTAACCGGGACAGGGGGTAATTCACCCCTCCACTTT. Full variable domain (remainder filled in from reference TRBV7-9 and TRBJ1-6): DTGVSQNPRHKITKRGQNVTFRCDPISEHNRLYWYRQTLGQGPEFLTYFQNEAQLEKSRLLSDRFSAERPKGSFSTLEIQRTEQGDSAMYLCASSVTGTGGNSPLHFGNGTRLTVT.

The sample holds many counts of this clonotype. The size of this beta chain means little, since it is a stray read in a library made for alpha chains. V and J are TRBV28 and TRBJ1-2, with a possible D match to TRBD1 (5 bases). The CDR3 has 12 amino acids. V lost 6 bases to trimming and J lost 6 bases, with 11 bases between them. Germline CDR1 is MDHEN and CDR2 is SYDVKM. This CDR3 reads CASRQTGHGYTF. Written as DNA, the CDR3 is TGTGCCAGCAGGCAGACGGGGCATGGCTACACCTTC.

There are many counts of this clonotype. This beta chain is an unintended read in a library built for alpha chains; its size means little. The V call is TRBV20-1, the J call TRBJ2-2; D is ambiguous. Trimming took off 0 bases at V and 6 bases at J, with 5 bases between the two ends. This CDR3 has 12 amino acids. Looked up from germline, CDR1 is DFQATT and CDR2 is SNEGSKA (reference sequence). In nucleotides, the CDR3 is TGCAGTGCTAGAGACCCCCCCGGGGAGCTGTTTTTT. Protein sequence: CSARDPPGELFF.

This clonotype has ten or more counts. Sequence at one end of the junction differs from germline and may be a read error. In a library made to pick up alpha chains, this beta chain is a stray read with a size that means little. The chain carries TRBV7-2 and TRBJ2-1; the D gene is possibly TRBD1 (6 bases). This CDR3 has 13 amino acids. Germline lookup yields CDR1 SGHTA and CDR2 FQGNSA. The CDR3 region is CASRLAGVDEQFF. The CDR3, as DNA: TGTGCCAGCAGGTTAGCAGGGGTCGATGAGCAGTTCTTC.

This clonotype was seen a handful of times. A library prepared for alpha chains yielded this beta chain as an off-target read; its size is of little meaning. The chain is built from TRBV6-5 and TRBJ2-7; 8 nucleotides agree with TRBD1. V was pared by 0 bases and J by 5 bases, with 6 bases of the junction left unmatched. The CDR3 contains 15 residues. From germline, CDR1 is MNHEY and CDR2 SVGAGI. The DNA of the CDR3 is TGTGCCAGCAGTTACTCGTCAGGGGGCCCCCACGAGCAGTACGTC. Protein sequence: CASSYSSGGPHEQYV.

Regarding this clonotype: This beta chain represents an off-target read in a library built for alpha chains; its size is of limited meaning. The DNA of the CDR3 is TGTGCCAGCAGCTTAGTAGCGGGCACACTTTACAATGAGCAGTTCTTC. Translating gives CASSLVAGTLYNEQFF. V is TRBV7-3 and J is TRBJ2-1, with 7 bases that match TRBD2. CDR1 is SGHTA and CDR2 is FQGTGA in the germline V gene. V lost 2 bases and J lost 4; bases outside the gene matches: 8. The CDR3 contains 16 residues.

This clonotype was observed a few times. Since it is a stray read in a library aimed at alpha chains, this beta chain has a size that is not meaningful. The genes are TRBV30 and TRBJ1-2; D unclear. CDR3 length: 11 amino acids. Germline V CDR1 and CDR2: GTSNPN, SVGIG (reference sequence). The V end lost 2 bases, the J end lost 4 bases, and 5 bases lay between the germline ends. CDR3 loop: CAWSMSYGYTF. The DNA for the CDR3 is TGTGCCTGGAGTATGAGCTATGGCTACACCTTC.

Many counts were recorded for this clonotype. Because the library targeted alpha chains, this beta chain is an off-target read whose size means little. The J gene is TRBJ2-5, the V gene TRBV9; D call uncertain. V lost 0 bases and J 5 bases, leaving 8 bases between the germline ends. This CDR3 is built from 13 residues. The germline CDR1 and CDR2 sequences are SGDLS and YYNGEE. The CDR3 is CASSVGGWETQYF. CDR3 sequence (DNA): TGTGCCAGCAGCGTAGGAGGATGGGAGACCCAGTACTTC.

This clonotype was found many times. Because this beta chain is a stray read in a library intended to capture alpha chains, its abundance should not be given much weight. The chain joins TRBV6-2 or TRBV6-3 to TRBJ1-1; 8 nucleotides agree with TRBD1. The V gene end was trimmed by 6 bases and the J gene end by 0 bases; junction bases not matched to a gene: 18. The germline V gene encodes CDR1 MNHEY and CDR2 SVGEGT. The CDR3 has 19 residues. Here the CDR3 DNA reads TGTGCCAGCAGACAACACCGGACAGGGAACCGCCCCCTGAACACTGAAGCTTTCTTT. Translated: CASRQHRTGNRPLNTEAFF.

This clonotype was observed many times. With the library built for alpha chains, this beta chain is off target and its frequency is not meaningful. V is TRBV12-3 or TRBV12-4 and J is TRBJ2-3; D is perhaps TRBD1 or TRBD2 (5 bases each). Trimming took off 5 bases at V and 5 bases at J, with 14 bases between the two ends. The CDR3 is made up of 14 amino acids. The CDR3 nucleotides are TGTGCCAGCAGTCCGATAGGGACCGAAGATACGCAGTATTTT. Its protein is CASSPIGTEDTQYF.

This clonotype was seen ten or more times. This beta chain is a stray sequence in a library constructed for alpha chains; its clone size is not meaningful. The V gene is TRBV6-5, the J gene TRBJ2-1; TRBD2 matches at 8 bases. This CDR3 is 15 amino acids long. With 6 bases clipped from V and 3 bases from J, the junction kept 7 bases outside the gene matches. Germline V gives CDR1 MNHEY, CDR2 SVGAGI. The DNA for the CDR3 is TGTGCCAGCAGCCGTAGCGGGACCCACTACAATGAGCAGTTCTTC. Its protein product is CASSRSGTHYNEQFF.

This clonotype was seen ten or more times. For a library built for alpha chains, this beta chain is a stray read; little rests on its size. This sequence joins TRBV12-3 or TRBV12-4 and TRBJ2-3; D possibly corresponds to TRBD2 (6 bases). The CDR3 runs to 15 residues. The V and J ends lost 3 bases and 0 bases respectively, with 10 bases between them. CDR3 region: CASSLSGTSTDTQYF. The CDR3, as DNA: TGTGCCAGCAGTTTGTCGGGGACTAGCACAGATACGCAGTATTTT.

At least ten counts were recorded for this clonotype. As an off-target read in a library built for alpha chains, this beta chain has a frequency of little significance. This chain joins TRBV7-2 and TRBJ2-3; TRBD2 matches at 14 bases. Germline CDR1 reads SGHTA; CDR2 reads FQGNSA. This CDR3 has 18 amino acids. Trimming at V came to 2 bases and at J to 0 bases, leaving 4 bases not matched to a gene. This chain's CDR3 is CASSLMTSGGDSTDTQYF. The CDR3 DNA reads TGTGCCAGCAGCTTAATGACTAGCGGGGGGGATAGCACAGATACGCAGTATTTT.

Many counts were recorded for this clonotype. Found in a library prepared for alpha chains, this beta chain is an off-target read, and its abundance has little meaning. The CDR3 DNA reads as TGCGCCAGCAGCCCGAACCTCTCCGGGGCCAACGTCCTGACTTTC. This translates into CASSPNLSGANVLTF. This chain uses TRBV5-1 with TRBJ2-6; the D is unclear. Trimming removed 4 bases at V and 4 bases at J, with 12 bases between. Per the germline V gene, CDR1 is SGHRS and CDR2 is YFSETQ. The CDR3 is 15 amino acids.

This clonotype was picked up many times. This beta chain appears as a stray read in a library generated for alpha chains; its size is not informative. The chain combines TRBV28 with TRBJ2-6; tentative D call: TRBD2 (7 bases). V lost 3 bases and J lost 0, with 9 bases in between. The CDR3 has 16 amino acids. Germline CDR1 and CDR2: MDHEN and SYDVKM. CDR3 region: CASSLGGGSGANVLTF. In DNA, the CDR3 is TGTGCCAGCAGTTTGGGAGGGGGCTCTGGGGCCAACGTCCTGACTTTC.